This T cell receptor beta chain appears in the sequencing data of a study of blood T cell repertoires in COVID-19. Method: immunoSEQ multiplex PCR; TCRdb's copy keeps in-frame clones and lacks some. This sample yields some 99,000 clones, of which 90% are seen a single time; around 1.1% belongs to the top ten. The CDR3 is 15 residues long. The germline CDR1 and CDR2 sequences are KGHSH and LQKENI. Trimming took 0 bases from V and 3 from J; bases not matched to a gene: 1. The chain recombines TRBV18 with TRBJ1-2, with 10 bases aligning to TRBD1. This clonotype was sampled from a human donor in a cohort sampled during active COVID-19. Sequences were obtained from peripheral blood. The CDR3: CASSPPDRGDYGYTF. The CDR3 DNA reads as TGTGCCAGCTCACCACCGGACAGGGGGGACTATGGCTACACCTTC.